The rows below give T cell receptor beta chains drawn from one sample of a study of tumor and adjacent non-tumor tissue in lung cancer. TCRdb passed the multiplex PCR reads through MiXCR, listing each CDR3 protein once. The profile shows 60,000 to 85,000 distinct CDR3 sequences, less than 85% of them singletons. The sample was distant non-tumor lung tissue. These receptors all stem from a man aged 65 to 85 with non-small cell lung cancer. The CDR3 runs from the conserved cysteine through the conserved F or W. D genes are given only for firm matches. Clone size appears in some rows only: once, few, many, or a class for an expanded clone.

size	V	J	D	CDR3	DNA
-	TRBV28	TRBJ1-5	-	CASSPSTGDNQSQHF	TGTGCCAGCAGTCCCTCGACGGGCGACAATCAGTCCCAGCATTTT
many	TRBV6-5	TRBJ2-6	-	CASSQQGGAGSGANVLTF	TGTGCCAGCAGCCAGCAAGGGGGAGCCGGCTCTGGGGCCAACGTCCTGACTTTC
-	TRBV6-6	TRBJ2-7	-	CASSSQRGHYEQYF	TGTGCCAGCAGTTCCCAGCGGGGACACTACGAGCAGTACTTC
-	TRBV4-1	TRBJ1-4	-	CASGPLKGGDEKLFF	TGCGCCAGCGGGCCGCTTAAGGGGGGCGATGAAAAACTGTTTTTT
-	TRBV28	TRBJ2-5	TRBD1	CASILSGTGLRTQYF	TGTGCCAGCATTTTATCCGGGACAGGGCTGAGGACCCAGTACTTC
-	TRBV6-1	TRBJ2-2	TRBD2	CASSPAGGDTWELFF	TGTGCCAGCAGCCCAGCGGGAGGGGACACCTGGGAGCTGTTTTTT
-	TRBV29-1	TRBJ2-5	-	CNAKPYLQTGQESQYF	TGCAACGCCAAGCCCTACCTCCAGACAGGTCAAGAGTCTCAGTACTTC
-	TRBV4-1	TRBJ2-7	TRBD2	CASRRTLAGEGDDQYF	TGCGCCAGCAGACGTACACTAGCGGGAGAGGGGGACGACCAGTACTTC
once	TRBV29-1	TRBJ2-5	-	CRVADRFQVIQYF	TGCAGGGTGGCCGACAGGTTCCAAGTGATTCAGTACTTC
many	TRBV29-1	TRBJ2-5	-	CSVARQVLETQYF	TGCAGCGTTGCCCGACAGGTTCTGGAGACCCAGTACTTC
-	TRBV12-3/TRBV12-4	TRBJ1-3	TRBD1	CAGSRPGTGIGSGNTTYF	TGTGCCGGCAGTCGTCCCGGGACAGGGATAGGCTCTGGAAACACCACATATTTT
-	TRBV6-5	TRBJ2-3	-	CASSYSGAHSTDNQYF	TGTGCCAGCAGTTACTCGGGGGCCCATAGCACAGATAACCAGTATTTT
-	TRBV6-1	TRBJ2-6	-	CASWAGLRWSF	TGTGCCAGCTGGGCGGGGCTCCGTTGGTCTTTT
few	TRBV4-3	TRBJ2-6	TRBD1	CANSPSQGSGANVLTF	TGCGCCAACAGCCCCTCACAGGGGTCTGGGGCCAATGTCCTGACTTTC
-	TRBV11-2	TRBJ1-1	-	CASSPPIVGDTQAFF	TGTGCCAGCAGCCCCCCCATCGTTGGGGACACTCAAGCTTTCTTT
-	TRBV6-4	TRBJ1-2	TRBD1	CASQAKRQGYGYTF	TGTGCCAGCCAAGCTAAGAGACAGGGGTATGGCTACACCTTC
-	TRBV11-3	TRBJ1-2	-	CASSHPEGLGGYTF	TGTGCCAGCAGCCATCCAGAAGGGCTGGGCGGCTACACCTTC
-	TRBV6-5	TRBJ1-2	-	CASCSTRGGYIF	TGTGCCAGCTGTTCCACACGAGGAGGTTACATCTTC
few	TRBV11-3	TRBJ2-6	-	CASSHGVWGAQSGANVLTF	TGTGCCAGCAGCCATGGCGTTTGGGGCGCGCAGTCTGGGGCCAACGTCCTGACTTTC
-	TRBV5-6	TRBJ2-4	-	CAGSATWRGVVGNIQYF	TGTGCCGGCAGCGCTACCTGGAGAGGGGTCGTTGGAAACATTCAGTACTTC
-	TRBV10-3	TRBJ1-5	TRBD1	CVISITGEGHQPQHF	TGTGTCATCAGTATAACAGGGGAAGGGCATCAGCCCCAGCATTTT
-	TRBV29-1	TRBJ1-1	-	CSDVIQMNAEAFF	TGCAGCGATGTTATCCAGATGAACGCTGAAGCTTTCTTT
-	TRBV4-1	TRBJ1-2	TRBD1	CASNSGTDNYGYTF	TGTGCCAGCAACTCCGGGACAGATAACTATGGCTACACCTTC
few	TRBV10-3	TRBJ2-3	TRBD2	CAISDNSGRDTDTQYF	TGTGCCATCAGTGATAATAGCGGGAGGGATACAGATACGCAGTATTTT
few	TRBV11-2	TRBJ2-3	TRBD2	CASSLDRGDRDTQYF	TGTGCCAGCAGTTTAGATCGGGGGGATAGAGATACGCAGTATTTT
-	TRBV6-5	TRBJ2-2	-	CTSVGGPGELFF	TGTACCAGCGTCGGGGGTCCCGGGGAGCTGTTCTTT
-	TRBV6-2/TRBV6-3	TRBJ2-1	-	CASARGSYKKQFF	TGTGCCAGCGCTCGGGGGTCCTACAAAAAGCAGTTCTTC
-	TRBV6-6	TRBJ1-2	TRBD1	CASSTPGTGGDYPF	TGTGCCAGCAGTACTCCCGGGACAGGGGGCGACTACCCCTTC
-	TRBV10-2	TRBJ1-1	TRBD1	CASSEGTGKPFF	TGCGCAAGCAGTGAGGGGACAGGGAAGCCTTTCTTT
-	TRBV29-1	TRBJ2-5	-	CCVAERFQETQYF	TGCTGTGTGGCCGAGAGGTTCCAAGAGACTCAGTACTTC
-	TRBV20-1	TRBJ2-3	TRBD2	CNAGDPSGGADTQYF	TGCAATGCGGGAGATCCTAGCGGGGGGGCAGATACGCAGTATTTT
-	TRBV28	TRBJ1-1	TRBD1	CASNFTGQTNTEAFF	TGTGCCAGCAATTTTACGGGACAGACGAACACTGAAGCTTTCTTT
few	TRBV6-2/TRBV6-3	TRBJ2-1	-	CASSYINGQFF	TGTGCCAGCAGCTACATTAATGGGCAGTTCTTC
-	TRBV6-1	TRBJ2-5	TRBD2	CASSERAAGRETQYF	TGTGCCAGCAGTGAAAGGGCTGCGGGGCGGGAGACCCAATATTTC
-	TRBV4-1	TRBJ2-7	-	CASSRTLVGDGDEQYF	TGTGCCAGCAGCCGGACACTAGTGGGAGATGGGGACGAACAGTACTTC
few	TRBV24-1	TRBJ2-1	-	CATSQDIYNEQFF	TGTGCCACCAGTCAGGACATTTACAATGAGCAGTTCTTC
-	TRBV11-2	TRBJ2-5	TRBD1	CASSQGTVGQETRYF	TGTGCCAGCAGCCAGGGGACAGTTGGGCAAGAGACTCGGTACTTC
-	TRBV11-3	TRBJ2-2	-	CASSLSAGELVF	TGTGCCAGCAGCTTAAGTGCCGGGGAGCTGGTTTTT
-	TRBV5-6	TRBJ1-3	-	CVSSLGPRENSIYF	TGTGTCAGCAGCTTGGGACCGAGGGAAAACAGCATATATTTT
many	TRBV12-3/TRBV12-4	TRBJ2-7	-	CASSLERGTYEQYF	TGTGCCAGCAGTTTAGAACGGGGCACCTACGAGCAGTACTTC
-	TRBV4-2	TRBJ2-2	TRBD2	CASSIRAGGGTGELFF	TGTGCCAGCAGCATACGAGCGGGAGGGGGTACAGGGGAGCTGTTTTTT
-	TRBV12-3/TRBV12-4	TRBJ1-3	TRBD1	CASSRSGTGIGSENTVYF	TGTGCCAGCAGTCGTTCCGGGACAGGGATCGGCTCTGAAAACACCGTATATTTT
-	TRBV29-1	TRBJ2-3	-	CSIDRPQSTDTQYF	TGTAGCATCGACAGGCCGCAGAGCACAGATACGCAGTATTTT
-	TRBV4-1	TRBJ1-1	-	CASSHPLPAINTEVFF	TGCGCCAGCAGCCACCCTCTGCCTGCTATTAACACTGAAGTTTTCTTT
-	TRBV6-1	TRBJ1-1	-	CASSERSGVNSEALF	TGTGCCAGCAGTGAGAGGAGCGGGGTTAACTCTGAAGCTTTGTTT
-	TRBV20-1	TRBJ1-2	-	CSASFSNYGYTF	TGCAGTGCTAGCTTCTCAAACTATGGCTACACCTTC
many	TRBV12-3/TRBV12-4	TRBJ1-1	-	CASSLRFKREAFF	TGTGCCAGCAGTTTAAGGTTCAAGCGCGAAGCTTTCTTT
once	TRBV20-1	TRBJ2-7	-	CSARNLPGDGTYEQYF	TGCAGTGCCAGGAATCTGCCCGGGGACGGTACCTACGAGCAGTACTTC
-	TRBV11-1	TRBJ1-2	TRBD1	CANGTGQGYGYTF	TGTGCCAACGGCACGGGACAGGGCTATGGATACACCTTC
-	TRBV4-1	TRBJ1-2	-	CANSQEGRTASWEYGYTF	TGCGCCAACAGCCAAGAGGGACGGACGGCCTCGTGGGAATATGGCTACACCTTC
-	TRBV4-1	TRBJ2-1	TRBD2	CASSQDELAANYNEQFF	TGCGCCAGCAGTCAAGATGAACTAGCGGCTAACTACAATGAGCAGTTCTTC
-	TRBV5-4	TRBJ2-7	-	CASSSAGTASYVQYF	TGTGCCAGCAGCTCGGCGGGAACAGCGTCCTACGTGCAGTACTTC